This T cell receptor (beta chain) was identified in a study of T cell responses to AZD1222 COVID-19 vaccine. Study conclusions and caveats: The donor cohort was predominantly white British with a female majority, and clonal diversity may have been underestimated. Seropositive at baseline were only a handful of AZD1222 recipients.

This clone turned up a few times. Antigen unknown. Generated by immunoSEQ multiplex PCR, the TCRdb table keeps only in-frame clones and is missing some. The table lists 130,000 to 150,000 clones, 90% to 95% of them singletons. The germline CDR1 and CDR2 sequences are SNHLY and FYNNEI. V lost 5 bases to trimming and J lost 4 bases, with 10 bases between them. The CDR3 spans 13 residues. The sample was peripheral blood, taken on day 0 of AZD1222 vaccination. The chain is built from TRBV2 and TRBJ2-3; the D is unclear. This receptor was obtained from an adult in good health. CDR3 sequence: CASSTEESDTQYF. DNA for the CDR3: TGTGCCAGCAGTACAGAAGAATCAGATACGCAGTATTTT.